The T cell receptor beta chain under discussion was sequenced for a study of blood T cell repertoires in COVID-19. The CDR3 length is 15 residues. Trimming took 3 bases from V and 6 from J, leaving 15 bases between them. Germline CDR1 is MGHDK and CDR2 is SYGVNS. Some clones are missing from TCRdb's copy, which holds only in-frame ones; the method was immunoSEQ multiplex PCR. In the table there are approximately 120,000 clones, approximately 74% of which are singletons. The chain combines TRBV25-1 with TRBJ2-1, with D unclear. This clonotype was sampled from a man older than 75 with COVID-19, enrolled during active disease. The material sequenced was peripheral blood. The CDR3 nucleotides read TGTGCCAGCAGTGACTTTACCTTGGCGGCCAATGAGCAGTTCTTC. Translation gives CASSDFTLAANEQFF.